This T cell receptor beta chain originates from a study of shared T cell receptors in the human thymus. Germline V gene data show CDR1 as SQVTM and CDR2 as ANQGSEA. This CDR3 has 15 residues. Trimming removed 7 bases from V and 0 bases from J; junction bases left unmatched: 5. Profiled with immunoSEQ multiplex PCR; TCRdb holds only in-frame clones, not every one. The table records over 450,000 clones, around three quarters of them present only once. The same sample was also used in a study of human thymus T cells. That report notes: Thymus tissue was removed during corrective cardiac surgery. The authors found apparently biased V and J gene usage in thymic and blood repertoires. In unrelated individuals, thymic repertoires overlapped highly, according to related research.

The genes are TRBV29-1 and TRBJ2-1; 11 nucleotides agree with TRBD2. This TCR was recovered from a boy younger than two with a congenital heart defect. The specimen was thymocytes. The CDR3 region is CSGSLAGVSYNEQFF. The CDR3 bases are TGCAGCGGTTCACTAGCGGGAGTCTCCTACAATGAGCAGTTCTTC.